This entry concerns a single TCR beta chain. The antigen is undetermined. CDR3 length equals 14 residues. V lost 3 bases to trimming and J lost 0 bases, with 8 bases between them. The germline gives CDR1 KGHSH, CDR2 LQKENI. The data were taken from a study of T cell responses to AZD1222 COVID-19 vaccine. General observations from the study: Among AZD1222 vaccinees, only five to seven were seropositive at baseline.

The protocol was immunoSEQ multiplex PCR, while the TCRdb copy is restricted to in-frame clones and leaves out a portion. The data contain 90,000 to 150,000 clones, about 90% of them singletons. The TCR was taken from an adult who received the AZD1222 COVID-19 vaccine. The material was peripheral blood, obtained 28 days after the second AZD1222 dose. The chain carries TRBV18 and TRBJ1-1; D unclear. The chain's CDR3 is CASSPGGLNTEAFF. Here the CDR3 DNA reads TGTGCCAGCTCACCGGGTGGCCTGAACACTGAAGCTTTCTTT.